The entry below describes one TCR beta chain. Its antigen is still unknown. V was shortened by 3 bases and J by 0 bases, with 11 bases between the two germline ends. The CDR3 length is 15 residues. The entry originates in a study of T cells after yellow fever vaccination. Overall study findings and caveats: Weaker overall was a secondary response that nonetheless peaked faster, on day 5 versus 15.

Template-switching 5'RACE yielded the TCR cDNA; a universal primer site and UMIs were added in the process. TCRdb redid the calling of the 5' RACE reads with MiXCR, one entry per CDR3 protein. The sample has 200,000 to 300,000 distinct CDR3 sequences; approximately 13% are singletons. V gene TRBV12-3 or TRBV12-4 combines with J gene TRBJ1-2; TRBD1 is a possible D gene (5 bases). The TCR sequence derives from a man aged 25 to 40 who received the YFV17D yellow fever vaccine. Specimen: CD4+ T cells sorted from PBMCs, collected 45 days after the yellow fever booster vaccination. The CDR3 DNA reads TGTGCCAGCAGTTTGCTCGGGGGAGCTAACTATGGCTACACCTTC. It is translated as CASSLLGGANYGYTF.